These 23 T cell receptor beta chains share one sample of origin, sequenced in a study of cytomegalovirus exposure and HLA in healthy donors. In the PCR, 60 Vbeta and 13 Jbeta primers were used. Profiling relied on immunoSEQ multiplex PCR, and the TCRdb table lists in-frame clones only, not all of them. The data show 150,000 to 250,000 clones, around 78% seen once. Material: PBMCs. The receptor set was obtained from a man aged 25-45 years in good health and CMV-seronegative.

In its sample, this clone was seen a few times. V and J are TRBV5-1 and TRBJ2-1; 7 bases map to TRBD2. This CDR3 has 16 amino acids. V was pared by 0 bases and J by 6 bases, with 9 bases of the junction left unmatched. CDR1 is SGHRS and CDR2 is YFSETQ in the germline V gene. CDR3 residues: CASSLVASGGSNEQFF. As DNA, the CDR3 is TGCGCCAGCAGCTTGGTGGCTAGCGGAGGTTCCAATGAGCAGTTCTTC.

The rearrangement joins TRBV6-6 to TRBJ1-5, with 8 bases identical to TRBD1. The length of the CDR3 is 15 residues. The V gene end was trimmed by 5 bases and the J gene end by 1 base; junction bases not matched to a gene: 4. The germline V gene encodes CDR1 MNHNY and CDR2 SVGAGI (reference sequence). CDR3 protein: CASSTRTGSNQPQHF. Written as DNA, the CDR3 is TGTGCCAGCAGTACGCGGACAGGGAGCAATCAGCCCCAGCATTTT.

The chain couples TRBV5-1 to TRBJ2-5; TRBD2 matches 7 bases. The J call is in doubt because the DNA end fits TRBJ2-7 better. The germline V gene has CDR1 SGHRS and CDR2 YFSETQ. The CDR3 totals 15 residues. CDR3 DNA: TGCGCCAGCAGCCCCGGGGGGACTGGGCTCTACGAGCAGTACTTC. This encodes CASSPGGTGLYEQYF.

The rearrangement uses TRBV11-2 and TRBJ1-2; no clear D gene. The germline V and J ends were trimmed by 5 bases and 8 bases, with 18 bases remaining between them. Per the germline V gene, CDR1 is SGHAT and CDR2 is FQNNGV. This CDR3 is 14 amino acids long. CDR3 sequence reads: CASSHSGSAVGYTF. CDR3 nucleotide sequence: TGTGCCAGCAGCCACAGCGGGTCAGCGGTGGGCTACACCTTC.

In this sample, this clone turned up once. V is TRBV2 and J is TRBJ2-7, with D perhaps matching TRBD1 (6 bases). There are 17 residues in the CDR3. The germline CDR1 and CDR2 sequences are SNHLY and FYNNEI. Trimming shortened V by 2 bases and J by 3 bases, and 20 bases separated the two germline ends. In DNA, the CDR3 is TGTGCCAGCAGTGAACTAACACGGGGCCGGGACAACTACGAGCAGTACTTC. This codes for CASSELTRGRDNYEQYF.

V gene TRBV5-3 combines with J gene TRBJ2-2; 7 nucleotides align to TRBD2. TRBV5-3 is an ORF; its function is uncertain. V shed 0 bases and J 4 bases; nucleotides not matched to a gene: 18. The CDR3 totals 20 residues. CDR3 amino acids: CARSLVGWRGKGFGTGELFF. The CDR3, as DNA: TGTGCCAGAAGCTTGGTAGGATGGCGGGGGAAGGGCTTTGGCACCGGGGAGCTGTTTTTT.

The chain combines TRBV5-4 with TRBJ2-1; weak D call: TRBD2 (6 bases). V lost 5 bases and J lost 5, with 14 bases in between. The CDR3 consists of 14 residues. Germline V lookup: CDR1 SGHNT, CDR2 YYREEE (reference sequence). The CDR3 coding sequence is TGTGCCAGCAGGGTAGGCCCGGGAGACAATGAGCAGTTCTTC. It is translated as CASRVGPGDNEQFF. Filled out from reference TRBV5-4 and TRBJ2-1, the complete variable domain reads ETGVTQSPTHLIKTRGQQVTLRCSSQSGHNTVSWYQQALGQGPQFIFQYYREEENGRGNFPPRFSGLQFPNYSSELNVNALELDDSALYLCASRVGPGDNEQFFGPGTRLTVL.

CDR3 DNA: TGTGCCAGCAGCACCTCTAGCGGATGGGGGTACAATGAGCAGTTCTTC. It is translated as CASSTSSGWGYNEQFF. The chain has TRBV7-6 and TRBJ2-1, with 7 bases matching TRBD2. V gave up 5 bases and J gave up 4 bases; unmatched junction bases: 11. CDR3 length: 16 residues. CDR1 is SGHVS and CDR2 is FNYEAQ in the germline V gene.

This chain uses TRBV19 with TRBJ1-2, with 10 bases matching TRBD1. The CDR3 contains 17 residues. The germline V gene has CDR1 LNHDA and CDR2 SQIVND (reference sequence). V lost 3 bases, J lost 4 bases, and 11 bases stayed unmatched. CDR3 DNA: TGTGCCAGTAGTATCCTGGGACAGGGGTTGGCGAGCTATGGCTACACCTTC. Protein sequence: CASSILGQGLASYGYTF.

The gene calls are TRBV6-6 and TRBJ1-1; tentatively, D is TRBD1 (6 bases). V was trimmed by 5 bases and J by 0 bases, leaving 13 bases between them. The CDR3 runs to 15 residues. Germline values: CDR1 MNHNY, CDR2 SVGAGI (reference sequence). DNA for the CDR3: TGTGCCAGCAGTCGAGCAGGGGCGGTGAACACTGAAGCTTTCTTT. Its translation: CASSRAGAVNTEAFF.

CDR3 region: CASSLTGTRNSPLHF. The CDR3 DNA follows: TGTGCCAGCAGTCTAACCGGGACACGGAATTCACCCCTCCACTTT. The chain recombines TRBV11-2 with TRBJ1-6, with D maybe TRBD1 (6 bases). V lost 6 bases to trimming and J lost 7 bases, with 16 bases between them. CDR1 SGHAT and CDR2 FQNNGV come from the germline V gene. The CDR3 contains 15 residues.

V and J are TRBV18 and TRBJ2-1, with D hard to call. The V gene lost 6 bases and the J gene lost 4 bases, with 10 bases spanning the gap. The CDR3 length is 13 residues. The germline gives CDR1 KGHSH, CDR2 LQKENI. CDR3 protein: CASSPAVYNEQFF. In DNA, the CDR3 is TGTGCCAGCTCCCCCGCAGTTTACAATGAGCAGTTCTTC.

This chain connects TRBV14 to TRBJ2-1; D unresolved. The CDR3 loop spans 14 amino acids. Germline V lookup: CDR1 SGHDN, CDR2 FVKESK. V was shortened by 0 bases and J by 4 bases, with 7 bases between the two germline ends. CDR3 sequence: CASSQDLGYNEQFF. In DNA form, the CDR3 reads TGTGCCAGCAGCCAAGATCTCGGGTACAATGAGCAGTTCTTC. Filled out from reference TRBV14 and TRBJ2-1, the complete variable domain reads EAGVTQFPSHSVIEKGQTVTLRCDPISGHDNLYWYRRVMGKEIKFLLHFVKESKQDESGMPNNRFLAERTGGTYSTLKVQPAELEDSGVYFCASSQDLGYNEQFFGPGTRLTVL.

The chain uses TRBV27 and TRBJ2-7; 10 bases match TRBD2. This CDR3 comprises 19 residues. Germline assignment: CDR1 MNHEY and CDR2 SMNVEV (reference sequence). The ends lost 5 bases at V and 4 bases at J; junction bases unmatched: 20. The CDR3 DNA sequence: TGTGCCAGCAGTACAGCCCGCCTAGCGGGAGCACCGAGTGGTTACGAGCAGTACTTC. Amino acid sequence: CASSTARLAGAPSGYEQYF.

The gene calls are TRBV10-3 and TRBJ1-1; no definite D call. The CDR3 sequence is 15 residues long. Per germline, CDR1 ENHRY and CDR2 SYGVKD. V lost 4 bases and J 0 bases, leaving 12 bases between the germline ends. The CDR3 sequence is CAISGAGSVNTEAFF. Written as DNA, the CDR3 is TGTGCCATCAGTGGGGCGGGAAGTGTGAACACTGAAGCTTTCTTT.

The V and J genes are TRBV27 and TRBJ2-7; 8 positions agree with TRBD1. V lost 6 bases, J lost 4 bases, and 8 bases stayed unmatched. CDR3 size: 14 residues. Germline CDR1 is MNHEY and CDR2 is SMNVEV (reference sequence). The CDR3 nucleotides are TGTGCCAGCAGAGAAGGACAGGGCTCGTACGAGCAGTACTTC. Protein product: CASREGQGSYEQYF.

This chain links TRBV9 with TRBJ1-1; perhaps TRBD1 as D (6 bases). This CDR3 is built from 14 residues. V lost 4 bases to trimming and J lost 6 bases, with 16 bases between them. Germline V CDR1 and CDR2: SGDLS, YYNGEE. This CDR3 reads CASSPRTEGAEAFF. DNA of the CDR3: TGTGCCAGCAGCCCGCGGACAGAGGGGGCTGAAGCTTTCTTT.

The chain combines TRBV4-1 with TRBJ2-7; 9 bases align to TRBD1. This CDR3 has 14 amino acids. The germline gives CDR1 MGHRA, CDR2 YSYEKL. Trimming removed 4 bases from V and 0 bases from J; junction bases left unmatched: 1. CDR3 nucleotide sequence: TGCGCCAGCAGCCGGACAGGGGACTCCTACGAGCAGTACTTC. Translated: CASSRTGDSYEQYF.

The rearrangement uses TRBV30 and TRBJ2-2, with D possibly TRBD2 on 6 matching bases. Per germline, CDR1 GTSNPN and CDR2 SVGIG (reference sequence). V was cut by 6 bases and J by 4 bases, with 21 bases left in between. The CDR3 loop spans 16 amino acids. The CDR3 protein is CACPSGETFVTGELFF. DNA for the CDR3: TGTGCCTGCCCCTCGGGGGAAACTTTTGTCACCGGGGAGCTGTTTTTT. The full variable domain, rest sourced from reference TRBV30 and TRBJ2-2, is SQTIHQWPATLVQPVGSPLSLECTVEGTSNPNLYWYRQAAGRGLQLLFYSVGIGQISSEVPQNLSASRPQDRQFILSSKKLLLSDSGFYLCACPSGETFVTGELFFGEGSRLTVL.

The genes are TRBV5-4 and TRBJ2-3, with a possible D match to TRBD2 (6 bases). V lost 0 bases to trimming and J lost 0 bases, with 8 bases between them. The CDR3 sequence is 15 residues long. Germline V lookup: CDR1 SGHNT, CDR2 YYREEE (reference sequence). This CDR3 reads CASSLEAGSTDTQYF. In nucleotides, the CDR3 is TGTGCCAGCAGCTTGGAGGCGGGGAGCACAGATACGCAGTATTTT.

This chain links TRBV19 with TRBJ2-2, with 7 bases identical to TRBD1. CDR3 length: 14 amino acids. The V and J ends lost 6 bases and 5 bases, in that order; junction bases with no gene match: 6. Germline CDR1 LNHDA, CDR2 SQIVND (reference sequence). The CDR3 region is CASSTGVATGELFF. The CDR3 DNA is TGTGCCAGTAGCACAGGGGTGGCTACCGGGGAGCTGTTTTTT. Drawing the rest from reference TRBV19 and TRBJ2-2, the complete variable domain is DGGITQSPKYLFRKEGQNVTLSCEQNLNHDAMYWYRQDPGQGLRLIYYSQIVNDFQKGDIAEGYSVSREKKESFPLTVTSAQKNPTAFYLCASSTGVATGELFFGEGSRLTVL.

The chain employs TRBV6-1 and TRBJ1-2; no firm D call. This CDR3 comprises 13 residues. Trimming removed 6 bases from V and 4 bases from J, with 12 bases in between. In germline, CDR1 is MNHNS, CDR2 SASEGT. For the CDR3, the DNA is TGTGCCAGCAGCCCCGACGGCGGCTATGGCTACACCTTC. It encodes CASSPDGGYGYTF.

The chain combines TRBV11-2 with TRBJ1-3; D ambiguous. The CDR3 length is 13 residues. The V and J ends lost 0 bases and 9 bases respectively, with 9 bases between them. The germline V gene encodes CDR1 SGHAT and CDR2 FQNNGV. CDR3 residues: CASSLDRFRTIYF. Here the CDR3 DNA reads TGTGCCAGCAGCTTAGATCGTTTTCGCACCATATATTTT.